This T cell receptor (beta chain) was identified during a study of follicular helper T cells after annual influenza vaccination. Time point in this sample: 2013-2014 season, 7 days after vaccination. Sorted blood CD4 subsets were sequenced before and after adults received seasonal inactivated influenza vaccine. Germline V CDR1 and CDR2: SGHTA, FQGNSA. The V gene lost 5 bases and the J gene lost 3 bases, with 4 bases spanning the gap. CDR3 length: 12 residues. Assay used: immunoSEQ multiplex PCR; TCRdb lists only in-frame clones, some missing. The sample has about 9,900 clones; 80% to 85% are singletons.

The input for sequencing was CXCR5- memory CD4+ T cells sorted from blood, taken 7 days after influenza vaccination. This clonotype was obtained from an adult who received the influenza vaccine. This chain connects TRBV7-2 to TRBJ2-2, with D unresolved. The CDR3 DNA reads as TGTGCCAGCAGCCTTTACACCGGGGAGCTGTTTTTT. Protein: CASSLYTGELFF.